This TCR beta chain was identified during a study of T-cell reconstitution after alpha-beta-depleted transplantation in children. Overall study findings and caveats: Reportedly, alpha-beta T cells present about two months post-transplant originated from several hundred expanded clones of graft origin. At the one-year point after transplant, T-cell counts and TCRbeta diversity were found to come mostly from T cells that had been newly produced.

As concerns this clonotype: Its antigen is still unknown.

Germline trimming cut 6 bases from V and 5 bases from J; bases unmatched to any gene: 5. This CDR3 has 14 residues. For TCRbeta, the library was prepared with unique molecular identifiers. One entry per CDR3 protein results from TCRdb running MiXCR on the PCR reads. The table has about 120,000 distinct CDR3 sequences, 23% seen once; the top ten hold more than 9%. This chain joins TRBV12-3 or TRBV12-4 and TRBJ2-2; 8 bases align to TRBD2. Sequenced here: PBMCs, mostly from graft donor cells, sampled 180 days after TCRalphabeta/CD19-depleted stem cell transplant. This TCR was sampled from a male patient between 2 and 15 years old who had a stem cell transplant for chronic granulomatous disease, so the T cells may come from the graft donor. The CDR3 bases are TGTGCCAGCAGGGGGACTAGTCGGACCGGGGAGCTGTTTTTT. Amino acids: CASRGTSRTGELFF.